The T cell receptor (beta chain) described here comes from a study of blood T cell repertoires in COVID-19. Sequenced by immunoSEQ multiplex PCR; TCRdb stores in-frame clones only, minus some. Here the sample spans around 69,000 clones, about 82% being singletons. The CDR3 extends over 16 amino acids. Germline-derived CDR1 and CDR2 are SGDLS and YYNGEE. The V and J ends lost 0 bases and 4 bases, in that order; junction bases with no gene match: 7. The chain couples TRBV9 to TRBJ2-3; 8 bases map to TRBD1. This TCR was recovered from a man in his fifties with acute or convalescent COVID-19. Material for sequencing was peripheral blood. CDR3 residues: CASSVAGRGLADTQYF. The DNA of the CDR3 is TGTGCCAGCAGCGTAGCAGGCAGGGGGCTCGCAGATACGCAGTATTTT.